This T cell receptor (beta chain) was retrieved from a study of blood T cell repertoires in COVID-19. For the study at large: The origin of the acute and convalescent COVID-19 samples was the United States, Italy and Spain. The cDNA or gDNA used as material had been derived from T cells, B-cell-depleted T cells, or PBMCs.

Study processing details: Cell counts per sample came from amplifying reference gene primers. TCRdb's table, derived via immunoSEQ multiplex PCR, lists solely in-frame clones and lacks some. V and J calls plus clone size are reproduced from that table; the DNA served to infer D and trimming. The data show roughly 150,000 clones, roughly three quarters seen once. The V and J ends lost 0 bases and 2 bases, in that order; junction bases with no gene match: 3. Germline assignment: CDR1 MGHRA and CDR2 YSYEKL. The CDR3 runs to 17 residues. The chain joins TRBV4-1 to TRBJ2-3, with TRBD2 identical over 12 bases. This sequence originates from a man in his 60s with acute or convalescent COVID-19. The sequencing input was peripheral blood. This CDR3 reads CASSQEWTSGNTDTQYF. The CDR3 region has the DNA TGCGCCAGCAGCCAAGAATGGACTAGCGGGAACACAGATACGCAGTATTTT.